This T cell receptor beta chain was sequenced during a study of cytomegalovirus exposure and HLA in healthy donors. About the study: Drawn from HLA-typed donors, roughly 87 million unique TCRs were held in an early data release.

The primer mix had 60 Vbeta and 13 Jbeta primers. Sequencing used immunoSEQ multiplex PCR; TCRdb keeps in-frame clones, though not all of them. This sample carries about 150,000 clones, roughly 80% of them seen once, and the ten largest clones take around 3.1%. Donors were ostensibly healthy at sampling, although undocumented immune exposures were probable. The germline CDR1 and CDR2 sequences are SGHRS and YFSETQ. The CDR3 loop spans 14 amino acids. Trimming shortened V by 3 bases and J by 2 bases, and 10 bases separated the two germline ends. This TCR derives from a male donor in good health and CMV-seronegative. Sequenced material: PBMCs. This sequence joins TRBV5-1 and TRBJ2-3; D is ambiguous. The CDR3 DNA reads TGCGCCAGCAGCTCTGGCAGGCCCACAGATACGCAGTATTTT. This codes for CASSSGRPTDTQYF.